Listed here is a single TCR beta chain. This entry belongs to a study of cytomegalovirus exposure and HLA in healthy donors. 60 Vbeta and 13 Jbeta primers were used in PCR. TCRdb's copy holds only in-frame clones and misses some; the assay was immunoSEQ multiplex PCR. The sample holds approximately 120,000 clones, 70% to 80% seen once. In germline, CDR1 is SGHRS, CDR2 YFSETQ. V lost 2 bases to trimming and J lost 5 bases, with 8 bases between them. The CDR3 consists of 13 residues. Sample: PBMCs. The chain has TRBV5-1 and TRBJ2-1; D gene ambiguous. This clonotype was sampled from a human donor in good health. CDR3 sequence: CASSFTENNEQFF. The CDR3 DNA is TGCGCCAGCAGCTTTACAGAGAACAATGAGCAGTTCTTC.